This T cell receptor beta chain is from a study of blood T cell repertoires in COVID-19. Study as a whole: There were acute and convalescent COVID-19 samples, and they came from the United States, Italy and Spain. From T cells, B-cell-depleted T cells, or PBMCs came the material, which was cDNA or gDNA.

In the authors' methods: Estimation of nucleated cell counts relied on the amplification of reference gene primers. Here immunoSEQ multiplex PCR was the method, and the copy in TCRdb shows in-frame clones only, minus some. V, J and clone size derive from that table, while D and trimming were established from the DNA sequence. The repertoire holds 180,000 or so clones, with 86% as singletons. Per the germline V gene, CDR1 is SQVTM and CDR2 is ANQGSEA. The CDR3 has 14 amino acids. V lost 3 bases and J lost 4, with 15 bases in between. The receptor comes from a woman in her twenties or thirties with active or convalescent COVID-19. Sequenced: peripheral blood. This sequence joins TRBV29-1 and TRBJ1-2; D is unclear. CDR3 coding DNA: TGCAGCGTTGACCCGGGTGAGGCCTCCTATGGCTACACCTTC. Protein: CSVDPGEASYGYTF.